This record covers a single T cell receptor (beta chain). Its antigen is still unknown. Within one base of it there is no much larger clone, and no base qualities were kept. The CDR3 regions of human TCRbeta chains were analyzed by immunosequencing. In the original analysis: TCRs in the repertoires were compared against a reference library of SARS-CoV-2-specific TCRs that had been generated with the MIRA antigen-specificity platform. Breadth was defined as the fraction of unique TCRs that were SARS-CoV-2-associated. Depth was defined as the fraction of total T cells that were SARS-CoV-2-associated. Using the MIRA data, each spike-specific TCR was mapped to the spike region that the TCR reacts to and placed in a CD4 or CD8 class. Log10-transformed breadth and depth values were compared by one-way ANOVA with Sidak's multiple comparisons tests. Entries here come from immuneACCESS through TCRdb and include only in-frame sequences with V and J called. Some clones fail to appear in such tables; in the studies checked, an unresolved V gene covers under half of the shortfall, and the cause of the remainder is unknown. The D gene and trimming were derived from the DNA, and the V and J assignments and clone size from that table. This sample holds some 100,000 clones; approximately 90% were observed only once. Over 3.5% of the sample is taken by the ten largest.

The data were taken from a study of T cell responses to AZD1222 COVID-19 vaccine (dated by TCRdb to the early 2020s). Context from the whole study: AZD1222 recipients given second doses at about 4 weeks or at about 12 weeks were pooled, since spike-specific TCR depth and breadth were not found to differ between the two schedules. TCR sequencing covered 230 or so trial participants: 200 to 220 given two doses of AZD1222 and 26 given two doses of MenACWY control vaccine. Trial participants were enrolled into age subgroups of 18-55, 56-69 and 70-plus years, which contained around 140, 26 and 57 TCR-sequenced participants, respectively. What the work shows at the level of the full study, not this receptor alone: Epitopes outside the regions mutated in the B.1.351 and B.1.1.7 variants were reportedly recognized by nearly half of the unique spike-specific TCRs. Because no day 14 peak-response samples were available, repertoires were characterized only after the peak T cell response. Conclusions about previously exposed vaccinees were limited because only 6 or 7 AZD1222 recipients were SARS-CoV-2 seropositive at baseline. CD4 TCRs associated with the vaccine covered the entire spike protein, and the dominant responses were in regions 160-218 and 743-854. Most participants were white British and females outnumbered males, and the authors suggested that clonal diversity may have been underestimated. In the small 56-69-year group, the increase in depth fell short of significance, most likely because of low power. After two AZD1222 doses, spike-specific TCR breadth and depth were significantly higher than at day 0 and than in MenACWY recipients.

Trimming costs V 5 bases and J 9 bases, and their ends lie 14 bases apart. As encoded in the germline V gene (reference sequence), CDR1 is MNHEY while CDR2 is SMNVEV. The CDR3 sequence holds 13 residues, the cysteine and phenylalanine included. Of the read, only the CDR3 DNA is kept; its 39 bases are in frame from base 1. The time point label of this sample denotes: baseline before first vaccination. The vaccinee samples were drawn from two UK trials, COV001 and COV002, one of which was a single-blind randomized controlled phase 2/3 trial testing AZD1222 (ChAdOx1 nCoV-19) in healthy adults. Trial participant PBMC samples were collected at day 0 and day 28 after the second dose for TCRbeta chain sequencing.

The clonotype was recovered from an adult in good health. Sequenced here: peripheral blood, sampled on day 0 of AZD1222 vaccination. The sequence is built from TRBV27 and TRBJ1-5, with no confidently assigned D gene. The CDR3 in this case is CASSTRALRPQHF. The DNA is TGTGCCAGCAGTACCCGCGCACTGAGGCCCCAGCATTTT.